A selection of T cell receptor beta chains follows, all from one sample in a study of cytomegalovirus exposure and HLA in healthy donors. Profiling relied on immunoSEQ multiplex PCR, and the TCRdb table lists in-frame clones only, not all of them. The profile covers approximately 150,000 clones, with about 75% appearing a single time and nearly 6.5% taken by the ten largest. Sequenced sample: PBMCs. These receptors were obtained from a man aged 35-49 years in good health and CMV-seropositive. CDR3s leave out the opening cysteine and the closing phenylalanine or tryptophan.

CDR3aa	v_gene	j_gene
ASTALRGNEQF	TRBV6-6	TRBJ2-1
SAVAGVNTGELF	TRBV29-1	TRBJ2-2
SARLTLGEAF	TRBV29-1	TRBJ1-1
ASSIDSHSNYGYT	TRBV19	TRBJ1-2
AWSTPGQPQH	TRBV30	TRBJ1-5
ASSVGGRYEQY	TRBV6-1	TRBJ2-7
ASSIAAGRRAKNIQY	TRBV11-3	TRBJ2-4
ASSVRTQNSQY	TRBV2	TRBJ2-4
ASSSYPRQGLNTEAF	TRBV7-9	TRBJ1-1
ASSFPGMRNTEAF	TRBV5-4	TRBJ1-1
ASSQELPGTTYEQY	TRBV4-1	.
ATSRVASGRARYEQY	TRBV15	TRBJ2-7
ASSPQISNQPQH	TRBV18	TRBJ1-5
ASSLAPGERGGYT	TRBV5-6	TRBJ1-2
ASSVGGQGGRTSYEQY	TRBV9	TRBJ2-7
ASSPSDSNKQF	TRBV18	TRBJ2-1
ASSIRTGGSTDTQY	TRBV19	TRBJ2-3
ASSSGTSGNYEQY	TRBV5-4	TRBJ2-7
ASSISRGLGEKLF	TRBV5-1	TRBJ1-4
ASSALLGTLNTGELF	TRBV9	TRBJ2-2
ASSYGSIDEV	TRBV5-1	TRBJ1-1
ASSLALGLVETQY	TRBV5-1	TRBJ2-5
AWSVHGFGAF	TRBV30	TRBJ1-1
ASSRLEGASYEQY	TRBV19	.
ASSVRGSSYEQY	TRBV9	TRBJ2-7
ASSQEPTSEDTGELF	TRBV14	TRBJ2-2
ASSQDRVGGYT	TRBV4-1	TRBJ1-2
ASSVSQGAYEQY	TRBV9	TRBJ2-7